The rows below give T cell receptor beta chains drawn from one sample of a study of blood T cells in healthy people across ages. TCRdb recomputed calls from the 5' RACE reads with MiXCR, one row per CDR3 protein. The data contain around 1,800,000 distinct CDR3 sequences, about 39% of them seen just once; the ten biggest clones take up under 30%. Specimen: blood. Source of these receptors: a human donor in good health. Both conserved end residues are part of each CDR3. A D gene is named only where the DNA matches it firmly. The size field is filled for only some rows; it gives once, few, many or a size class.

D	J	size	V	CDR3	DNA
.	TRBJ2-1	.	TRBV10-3	CAISDGRGNEQFF	TGTGCCATCAGTGACGGCAGGGGAAATGAGCAGTTCTTC
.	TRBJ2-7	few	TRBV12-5	CASGLLSREYEQYF	TGTGCTAGTGGTTTGTTATCCAGAGAATACGAGCAGTACTTC
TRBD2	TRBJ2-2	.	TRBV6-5	CASKLAGGHTGELFF	TGTGCCAGCAAACTAGCGGGGGGACACACCGGGGAGCTGTTTTTT
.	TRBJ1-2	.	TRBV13	CARKPPSSGYTF	TGTGCCAGGAAACCCCCCTCAAGCGGCTACACCTTC
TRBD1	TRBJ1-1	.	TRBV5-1	CASSSQGVGNTEAFF	TGCGCCAGCAGCTCACAGGGGGTTGGGAACACTGAAGCTTTCTTT
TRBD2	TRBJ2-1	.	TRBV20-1	CSARELERGDNEQFF	TGCAGTGCTAGGGAGCTTGAGCGGGGGGACAATGAGCAGTTCTTC
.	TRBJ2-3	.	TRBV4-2	CASSLRGSRVADTQYF	TGTGCCAGCAGCCTCCGGGGAAGCAGGGTCGCAGATACGCAGTATTTT
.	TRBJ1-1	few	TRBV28	CASSLLQGTTEAFF	TGTGCCAGCAGTCTACTACAGGGTACAACTGAAGCTTTCTTT
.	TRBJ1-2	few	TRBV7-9	CASGRDTAYGYTF	TGTGCCAGCGGCCGGGACACGGCCTATGGCTACACCTTC
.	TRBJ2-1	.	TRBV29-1	CSVILGAQMFDNEQFF	TGCAGCGTTATACTCGGGGCCCAAATGTTTGACAATGAGCAGTTCTTC
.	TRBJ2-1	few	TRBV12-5	CASGFYEEQFF	TGTGCTAGTGGTTTTTACGAGGAGCAGTTCTTC
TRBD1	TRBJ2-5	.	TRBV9	CASGVKGDRGETQYF	TGTGCCAGCGGCGTAAAGGGGGACAGGGGAGAGACCCAGTACTTC
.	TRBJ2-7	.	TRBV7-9	CASSPNNYDEQYF	TGTGCCAGCAGCCCGAATAACTACGACGAGCAGTACTTC
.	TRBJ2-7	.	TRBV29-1	CSVSAPVWGSSYEQYF	TGCAGCGTTTCAGCCCCGGTTTGGGGTAGCTCCTACGAGCAGTACTTC
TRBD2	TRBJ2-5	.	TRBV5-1	CASSLIASGEETQYF	TGCGCCAGCAGCTTGATCGCTAGCGGGGAAGAGACCCAGTACTTC
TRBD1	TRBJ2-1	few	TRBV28	CASTGDIYEQFF	TGTGCCTCCACAGGGGATATCTACGAGCAGTTCTTC
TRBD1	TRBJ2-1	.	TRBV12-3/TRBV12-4	CASSLGDRIYNEQFF	TGTGCCAGCAGTTTAGGGGACAGGATATACAATGAGCAGTTCTTC
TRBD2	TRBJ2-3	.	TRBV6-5	CASSYSGVAGSSTDTQYF	TGTGCCAGCAGTTACTCCGGGGTAGCGGGGTCTAGCACAGATACGCAGTATTTT
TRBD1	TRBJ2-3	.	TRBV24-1	CATSDLDRDTQYF	TGTGCCACCAGTGACCTGGACAGGGATACGCAGTATTTT
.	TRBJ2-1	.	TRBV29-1	CSALTGPNEQFF	TGCAGCGCCTTAACAGGGCCCAATGAGCAGTTCTTC
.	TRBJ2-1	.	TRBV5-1	CASSPSRGADYNEQFF	TGCGCCAGCAGCCCATCTCGTGGGGCCGACTACAATGAGCAGTTCTTC
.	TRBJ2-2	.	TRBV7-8	CASSLAFLGNTGELFF	TGTGCCAGCAGCTTAGCGTTTCTGGGGAACACCGGGGAGCTGTTTTTT
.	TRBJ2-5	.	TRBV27	CASSLGGGAGQETQYF	TGTGCCAGCAGTTTGGGCGGGGGCGCGGGGCAAGAGACCCAGTACTTC
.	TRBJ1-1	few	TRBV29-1	CSLRKGDREAFF	TGCAGCCTGAGAAAGGGGGACCGTGAAGCTTTCTTT
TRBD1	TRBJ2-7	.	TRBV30	CAWAQGASYEQYF	TGTGCCTGGGCACAGGGGGCGAGTTACGAGCAGTACTTC
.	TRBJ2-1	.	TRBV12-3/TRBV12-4	CASSHLDTLGGNEQFF	TGTGCCAGCAGTCATCTCGACACTTTGGGAGGAAATGAGCAGTTCTTC
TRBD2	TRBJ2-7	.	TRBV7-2	CASIWEGLAGGTNPREQYF	TGTGCCAGCATTTGGGAGGGTCTAGCGGGGGGTACTAACCCCCGGGAGCAGTACTTC
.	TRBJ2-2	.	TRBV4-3	CASSQALYSETNTGELFF	TGCGCCAGCAGCCAAGCCTTGTACTCCGAAACGAACACCGGGGAGCTGTTTTTT
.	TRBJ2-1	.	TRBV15	CATSRGETTGRNEQFF	TGTGCCACCAGCAGAGGTGAGACAACTGGACGGAATGAGCAGTTCTTC
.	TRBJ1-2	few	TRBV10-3	CAISEQAGSYGYTF	TGTGCCATCAGTGAACAGGCAGGGTCCTATGGCTACACCTTC
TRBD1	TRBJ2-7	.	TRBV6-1	CASSGRQGSYDEQYF	TGTGCCAGCAGTGGTCGACAGGGTTCGTACGACGAGCAGTACTTC
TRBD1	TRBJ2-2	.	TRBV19	CASSFTGGITGELFF	TGTGCCAGTAGCTTTACAGGGGGGATCACCGGGGAGCTGTTTTTT
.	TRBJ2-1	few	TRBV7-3	CASSLTGQDNEQFF	TGTGCCAGCAGCTTAACGGGGCAGGACAATGAGCAGTTCTTC
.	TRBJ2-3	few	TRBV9	CASSVGRAESDTQYF	TGTGCCAGCAGCGTAGGGAGGGCGGAATCAGATACGCAGTATTTT
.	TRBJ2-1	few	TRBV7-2	CASSLSLAGHNEQFF	TGTGCCAGCAGCTTATCTTTGGCAGGGCACAATGAGCAGTTCTTC
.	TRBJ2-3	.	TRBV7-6	CASSLGGAGVIPRDTQYF	TGTGCCAGCAGCTTAGGGGGGGCTGGGGTGATTCCGAGAGATACGCAGTATTTT
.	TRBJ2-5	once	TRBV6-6	CASSYVAGDEAQYF	TGTGCCAGCAGTTACGTGGCAGGGGACGAGGCCCAGTACTTC
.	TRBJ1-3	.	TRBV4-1	CASSRPDGSGNTIYF	TGCGCCAGCAGCCGTCCTGATGGGTCTGGAAACACCATATATTTT
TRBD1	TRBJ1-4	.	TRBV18	CASSPGQDNEKLFF	TGTGCCAGCTCACCGGGACAGGATAATGAAAAACTGTTTTTT
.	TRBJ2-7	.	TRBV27	CASSPGTYTYEQYF	TGTGCCAGCTCCCCGGGGACTTATACCTACGAGCAGTACTTC
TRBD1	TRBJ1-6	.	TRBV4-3	CASSHSQGEVHF	TGCGCCAGCAGCCACTCCCAGGGGGAAGTCCACTTT
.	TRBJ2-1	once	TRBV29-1	CSAGGLATEQFF	TGCAGCGCCGGAGGTCTGGCCACTGAGCAGTTCTTC
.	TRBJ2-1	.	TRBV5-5	CASSLGDSNNEQFF	TGTGCCAGCAGCTTGGGAGACAGCAACAATGAGCAGTTCTTC
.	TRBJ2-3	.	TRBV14	CASSQVTGGHTQYF	TGTGCCAGCAGCCAAGTTACTGGAGGTCATACGCAGTATTTT
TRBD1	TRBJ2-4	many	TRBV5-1	CASSSDRGLIQYF	TGCGCCAGCAGCAGTGACAGGGGACTCATTCAGTACTTC
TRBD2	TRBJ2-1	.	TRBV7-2	CASSPGTSGTEQFF	TGTGCCAGCAGCCCTGGGACTAGCGGGACGGAGCAGTTCTTC
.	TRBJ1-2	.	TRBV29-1	CSVEDLTRYGYTF	TGCAGCGTTGAAGATCTAACCCGCTATGGCTACACCTTC